The 3 T cell receptor beta chains below all came from one sample that was sequenced in a study of blood T cell repertoires in COVID-19. The method was immunoSEQ multiplex PCR; TCRdb's version includes in-frame clones alone and lacks a portion of them. In the table there are about 97,000 clones, 80% to 90% of which are singletons. The specimen sequenced was peripheral blood. These receptors came from a human donor in a cohort sampled during active COVID-19.

The rearrangement links TRBV29-1 to TRBJ1-2; maybe TRBD1 (6 bases). In germline, CDR1 is SQVTM, CDR2 ANQGSEA. V was shortened by 8 bases and J by 8 bases, with 24 bases between the two germline ends. The CDR3 has 14 residues. CDR3 protein: CSLGGRVGVGGYTF. The CDR3 DNA is TGCAGCCTGGGGGGGCGGGTCGGAGTTGGAGGCTACACCTTC.

The rearrangement uses TRBV15 and TRBJ2-7; 8 nucleotides agree with TRBD1. CDR3 length: 16 amino acids. CDR1 LNHNV and CDR2 YYDKDF come from the germline V gene (reference sequence). V was pared by 5 bases and J by 4 bases, with 13 bases of the junction left unmatched. The CDR3 sequence: CATSSRVAGQAYEQYF. CDR3 bases: TGTGCCACCAGCTCCAGAGTGGCGGGACAGGCTTACGAGCAGTACTTC.

J is TRBJ1-4 and V is TRBV7-9, with 7 bases that match TRBD1. The CDR3 has 16 amino acids. Germline loops: CDR1 SEHNR, CDR2 FQNEAQ (reference sequence). The J segment lost 7 bases and the V segment lost 1 base, leaving 9 bases of the junction unmatched. CDR3 residues: CASSLGTGGMGEKLFF. CDR3 DNA: TGTGCCAGCAGCTTAGGGACAGGAGGCATGGGTGAAAAACTGTTTTTT.